This T cell receptor beta chain was sequenced for a study of Ad26.COV2.S vaccination and SARS-CoV-2 variants. Notes on the study in general: Substantial response breadth was reportedly seen for spike-specific CD8+ and CD4+ T cells after vaccination.

This table comes from immunoSEQ multiplex PCR, and its TCRdb copy is limited to in-frame clones, with some not included. The sample carries a few hundred thousand clones, roughly 88% recorded once. The treatment: some 20 received Ad26.COV2.S at low or high dose, single or two shots; 5 received placebo; per-sample allocation not given. Day 63 following the first vaccine or placebo injection was when the samples were taken. Comments on this clone: Its specificity is not known.

CDR3 length: 13 amino acids. The V end was cut by 8 bases, the J end by 2 bases, with 11 bases between. The germline CDR1 and CDR2 sequences are MDHEN and SYDVKM. The chain uses TRBV28 and TRBJ2-3; possible D gene TRBD2, 5 bases. The sample in question was peripheral blood, obtained in a trial of Ad26.COV2.S vaccine versus placebo. The clonotype comes from a person between 18 and 60 years old who received the Ad26.COV2.S COVID-19 vaccine or a placebo. CDR3 loop: CASYEGTTDTQYF. CDR3 sequence (DNA): TGTGCCAGCTACGAGGGTACCACAGATACGCAGTATTTT.